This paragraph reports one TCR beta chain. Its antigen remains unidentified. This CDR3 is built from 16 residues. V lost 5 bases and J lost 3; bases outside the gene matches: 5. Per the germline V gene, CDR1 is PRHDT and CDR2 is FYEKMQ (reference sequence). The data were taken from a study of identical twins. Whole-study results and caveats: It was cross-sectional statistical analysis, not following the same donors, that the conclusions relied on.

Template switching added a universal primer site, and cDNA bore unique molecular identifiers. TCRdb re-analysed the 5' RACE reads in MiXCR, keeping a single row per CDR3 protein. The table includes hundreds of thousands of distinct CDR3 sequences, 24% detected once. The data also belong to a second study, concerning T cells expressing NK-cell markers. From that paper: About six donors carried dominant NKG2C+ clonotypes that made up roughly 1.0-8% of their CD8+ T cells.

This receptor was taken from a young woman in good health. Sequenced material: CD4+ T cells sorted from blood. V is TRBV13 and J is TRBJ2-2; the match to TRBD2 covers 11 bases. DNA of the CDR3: TGTGCCAGCAGCCGTCCTAGCGGGGGGCACACCGGGGAGCTGTTTTTT. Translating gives CASSRPSGGHTGELFF.